This record looks at one TCR beta chain sequence and its context. The antigen remains undetermined. Germline V CDR1 and CDR2: SGHAT, FQNNGV. The CDR3 runs to 14 residues. Deletions cut 0 bases from V and 9 bases from J, with 15 bases between. This entry comes from a study of identical twins. General study points: Abundant cord blood beta clonotypes carried fewer insertions; memory repertoires showed none. Interpretation of the results relied on cross-sectional statistical analysis and not on following the same donors. Twin pairs' shared out-of-frame alpha sequences were enriched in low generation probability.

From the 5' RACE reads, TCRdb called clonotypes with MiXCR, one entry per CDR3 protein. The sample yields 350,000 to 450,000 distinct CDR3 sequences, around a sixth seen once. The chain carries TRBV11-2 and TRBJ2-7; TRBD1 might be the D (5 bases). Material: naive T cells sorted from blood. The source is a man aged 45 to 65 in good health. The chain's CDR3 is CASSLESGPLGQYF. CDR3 nucleotides: TGTGCCAGCAGCTTAGAGTCAGGGCCCCTGGGGCAGTACTTC.